This T cell receptor (beta chain) stems from a study of cytomegalovirus exposure and HLA in healthy donors. Study-wide results and limits: Evidence from a later analysis indicated that most CMV-associated TCR beta chains looked HLA-restricted. Earlier findings revealed that most TCR beta V segments proved productive either about 90% or about 30% of the time.

Concerning this clone: Its antigen remains unidentified.

This PCR relied on a set of 60 Vbeta primers and 13 Jbeta primers. The protocol was immunoSEQ multiplex PCR, while the TCRdb copy is restricted to in-frame clones and leaves out a portion. This table holds more than 150,000 clones, over 75% found once. V gave up 6 bases and J gave up 3 bases; unmatched junction bases: 0. CDR3 length equals 14 residues. Looked up from germline, CDR1 is LNHDA and CDR2 is SQIVND (reference sequence). The specimen sequenced was PBMCs. This rearrangement joins TRBV19 to TRBJ2-2, with 11 bases aligning to TRBD1. The TCR was taken from a girl less than two years old in good health and CMV-seronegative. CDR3 amino acids: CASRDRGHTGELFF. CDR3 DNA: TGTGCCAGTAGGGACAGGGGGCACACCGGGGAGCTGTTTTTT.